This record looks at one T cell receptor (beta chain) sequence and its context. What it recognizes is unknown. Trimming removed 3 bases at V and 4 bases at J, with 13 bases between. CDR1 and CDR2 from the germline V gene are LNHDA and SQIVND (reference sequence). CDR3 length: 15 residues. The source of the sample is a study of cytotoxic CD8 clonotypes in ibrutinib-treated CLL. Study at large: Mean productive templates were under 260,000; mean productive rearrangements were roughly 90,000. Study-wide points: Age-matched healthy donor levels were exceeded by baseline clonality, which tracked circulating CD8+ T-cell counts.

The table came from immunoSEQ multiplex PCR; TCRdb's copy has only in-frame clones and leaves some out. Among about 160,000 clones, less than 85% were seen once, and the ten largest hold roughly 4.6%. The rearrangement links TRBV19 to TRBJ1-3; no firm D call. The specimen comprised PBMCs, sampled after 24 months of ibrutinib treatment. The sequence was collected from a human donor with chronic lymphocytic leukemia. The CDR3 DNA reads TGTGCCAGTAGTATTACAGTATCCACGGGAAACACCATATATTTT. This translates into CASSITVSTGNTIYF. The variable domain in full, completed from reference TRBV19 and TRBJ1-3, reads DGGITQSPKYLFRKEGQNVTLSCEQNLNHDAMYWYRQDPGQGLRLIYYSQIVNDFQKGDIAEGYSVSREKKESFPLTVTSAQKNPTAFYLCASSITVSTGNTIYFGEGSWLTVV.